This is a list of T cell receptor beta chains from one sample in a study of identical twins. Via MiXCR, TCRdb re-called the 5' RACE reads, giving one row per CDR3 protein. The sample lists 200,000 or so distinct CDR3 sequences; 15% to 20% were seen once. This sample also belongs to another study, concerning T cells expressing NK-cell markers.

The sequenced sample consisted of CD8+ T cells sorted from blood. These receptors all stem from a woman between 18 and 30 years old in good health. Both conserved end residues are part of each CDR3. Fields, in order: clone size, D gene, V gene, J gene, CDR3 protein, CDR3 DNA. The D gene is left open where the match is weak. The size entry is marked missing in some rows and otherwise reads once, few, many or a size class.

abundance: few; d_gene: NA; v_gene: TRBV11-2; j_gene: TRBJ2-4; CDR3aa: CASSDRHSWTKNIQYF; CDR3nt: TGTGCCAGCAGCGACCGGCACAGTTGGACCAAAAACATTCAGTACTTC
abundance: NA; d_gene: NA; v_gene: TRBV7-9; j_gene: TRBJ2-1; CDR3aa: CASSSDLYNEQFF; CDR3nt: TGTGCCAGCAGCTCAGACCTTTACAATGAGCAGTTCTTC
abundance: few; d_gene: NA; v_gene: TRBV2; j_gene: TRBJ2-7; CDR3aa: CASTDPGGNLYEQYF; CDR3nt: TGTGCCAGCACCGACCCAGGGGGGAATCTCTACGAGCAGTACTTC
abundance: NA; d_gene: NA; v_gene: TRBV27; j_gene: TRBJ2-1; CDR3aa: CASSLYSHNEQFF; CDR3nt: TGTGCCAGCAGTTTATACTCTCACAATGAGCAGTTCTTC
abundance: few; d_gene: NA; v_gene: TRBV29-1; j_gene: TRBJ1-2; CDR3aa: CSVEELYGYTF; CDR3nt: TGCAGCGTTGAGGAGCTCTATGGCTACACCTTC
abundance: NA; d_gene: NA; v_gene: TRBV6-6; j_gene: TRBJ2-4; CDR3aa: CASDSSRESIQYF; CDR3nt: TGTGCCAGCGACTCTTCCAGGGAAAGCATTCAGTACTTC
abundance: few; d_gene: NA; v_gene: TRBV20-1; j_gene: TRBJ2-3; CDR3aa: CSARAGVSTDTQYF; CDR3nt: TGCAGTGCTAGAGCGGGGGTCAGCACAGATACGCAGTATTTT
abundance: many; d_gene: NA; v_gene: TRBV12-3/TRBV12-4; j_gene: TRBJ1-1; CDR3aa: CASSLDSMNTEAFF; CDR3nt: TGTGCCAGCAGCTTGGACAGTATGAACACTGAAGCTTTCTTT
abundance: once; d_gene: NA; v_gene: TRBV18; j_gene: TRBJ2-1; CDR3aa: CASSPPQSGDEQFF; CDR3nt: TGTGCCAGCTCACCACCCCAGAGTGGGGATGAGCAGTTCTTC
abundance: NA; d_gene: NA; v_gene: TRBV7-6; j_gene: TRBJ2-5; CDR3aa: CASSLDPLLARETQYF; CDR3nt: TGTGCCAGCAGCTTAGACCCCCTGCTAGCGCGAGAGACCCAGTACTTC
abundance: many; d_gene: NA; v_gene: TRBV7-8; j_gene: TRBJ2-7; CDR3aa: CASSFDGYEQYF; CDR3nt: TGTGCCAGCAGCTTCGACGGCTACGAGCAGTACTTC
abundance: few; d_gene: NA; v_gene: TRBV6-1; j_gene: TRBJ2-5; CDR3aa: CASNGRMGETQYF; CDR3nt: TGTGCCAGCAATGGCAGGATGGGGGAGACCCAGTACTTC
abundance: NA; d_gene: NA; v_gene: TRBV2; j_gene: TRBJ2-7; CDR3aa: CASRDRYAEQYF; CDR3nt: TGTGCCAGCAGGGACCGCTACGCCGAGCAGTACTTC
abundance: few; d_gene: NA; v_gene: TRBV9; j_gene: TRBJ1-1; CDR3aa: CASSGIRGNTEAFF; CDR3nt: TGTGCCAGCAGCGGGATCAGGGGGAACACTGAAGCTTTCTTT
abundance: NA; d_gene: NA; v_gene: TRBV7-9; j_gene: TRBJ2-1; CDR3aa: CASLGLVAEQFF; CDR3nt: TGTGCCAGCTTGGGCCTTGTGGCTGAGCAGTTCTTC
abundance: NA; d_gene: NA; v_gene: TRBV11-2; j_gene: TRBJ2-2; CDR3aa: CASSLGVLTGELLF; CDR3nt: TGTGCCAGCAGCTTGGGAGTCCTAACCGGGGAGCTGCTTTTT
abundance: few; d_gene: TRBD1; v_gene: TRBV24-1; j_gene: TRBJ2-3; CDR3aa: CATSDPDRANTQYF; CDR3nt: TGTGCCACCAGTGACCCGGACAGGGCGAATACGCAGTATTTT
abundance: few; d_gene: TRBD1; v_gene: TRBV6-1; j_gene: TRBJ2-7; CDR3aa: CASGAGGTYEQYF; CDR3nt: TGTGCCAGCGGAGCAGGGGGTACCTACGAGCAGTACTTC
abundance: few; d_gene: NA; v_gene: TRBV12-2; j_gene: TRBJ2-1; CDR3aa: CASRSQLAGGDEQFF; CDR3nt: TGTGCAAGTCGCTCGCAGCTAGCGGGGGGCGATGAGCAGTTCTTC
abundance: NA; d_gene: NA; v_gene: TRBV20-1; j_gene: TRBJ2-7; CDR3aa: CSAGAEGGVPYEQYF; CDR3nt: TGCAGTGCTGGGGCCGAGGGAGGAGTACCCTACGAGCAGTACTTC
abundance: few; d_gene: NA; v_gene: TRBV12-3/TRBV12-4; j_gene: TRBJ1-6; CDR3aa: CASSPDTDSPLHF; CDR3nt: TGTGCCAGCAGTCCGGACACCGACTCACCCCTCCACTTT
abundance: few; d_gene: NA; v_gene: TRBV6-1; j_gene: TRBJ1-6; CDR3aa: CASSTAQGPESPLHF; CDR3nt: TGTGCCAGCAGTACCGCACAGGGCCCGGAGTCACCCCTCCACTTT
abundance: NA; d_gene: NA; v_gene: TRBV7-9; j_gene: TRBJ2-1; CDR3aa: CATTISSYNEQFF; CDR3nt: TGTGCCACCACTATTTCCTCCTACAATGAGCAGTTCTTC
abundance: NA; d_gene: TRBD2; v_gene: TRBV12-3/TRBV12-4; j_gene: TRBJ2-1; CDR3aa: CASSLAGDEQFF; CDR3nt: TGTGCCAGCAGTTTGGCGGGGGATGAGCAGTTCTTC
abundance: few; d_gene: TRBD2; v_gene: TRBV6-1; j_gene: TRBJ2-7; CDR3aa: CASSPLAGSPYEQYF; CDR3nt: TGTGCCAGCAGTCCACTAGCGGGAAGTCCCTACGAGCAGTACTTC
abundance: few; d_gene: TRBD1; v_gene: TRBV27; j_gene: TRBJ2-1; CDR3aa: CASSSPGQGRNEQFF; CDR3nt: TGTGCCAGCAGTTCCCCTGGACAGGGCCGGAATGAGCAGTTCTTC
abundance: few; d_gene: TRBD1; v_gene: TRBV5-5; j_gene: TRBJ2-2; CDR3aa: CASSGTAGAGELFF; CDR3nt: TGTGCCAGCAGCGGGACAGCAGGGGCCGGGGAGCTGTTTTTT
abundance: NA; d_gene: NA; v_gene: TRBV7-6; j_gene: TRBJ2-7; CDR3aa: CASRGSPGEQYF; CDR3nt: TGTGCCAGCAGGGGTAGCCCGGGCGAGCAGTACTTC
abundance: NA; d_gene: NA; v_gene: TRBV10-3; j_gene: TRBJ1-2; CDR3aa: CAISESNDGYTF; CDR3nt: TGTGCCATCAGTGAGTCTAATGATGGCTACACCTTC
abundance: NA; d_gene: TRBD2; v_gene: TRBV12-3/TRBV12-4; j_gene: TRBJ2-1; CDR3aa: CASRETGTSGYNEQFF; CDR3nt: TGTGCCAGCAGGGAAACCGGGACTAGCGGTTACAATGAGCAGTTCTTC
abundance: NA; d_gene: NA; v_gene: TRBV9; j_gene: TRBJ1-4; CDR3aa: CASSVEGSTNEKLFF; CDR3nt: TGTGCCAGCAGCGTAGAAGGTTCAACTAATGAAAAACTGTTTTTT
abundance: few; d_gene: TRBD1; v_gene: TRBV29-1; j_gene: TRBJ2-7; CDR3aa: CSATDRGQKDEQYF; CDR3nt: TGCAGCGCTACGGACAGGGGGCAAAAGGACGAGCAGTACTTC
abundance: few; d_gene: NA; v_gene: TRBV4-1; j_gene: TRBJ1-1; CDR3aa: CASSQDPRDTEAFF; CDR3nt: TGCGCCAGCAGCCAAGATCCCAGGGACACTGAAGCTTTCTTT
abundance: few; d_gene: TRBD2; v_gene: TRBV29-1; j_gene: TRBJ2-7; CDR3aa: CSAGTISGGDYEQYF; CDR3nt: TGCAGCGCTGGGACCATTTCCGGGGGGGACTACGAGCAGTACTTC
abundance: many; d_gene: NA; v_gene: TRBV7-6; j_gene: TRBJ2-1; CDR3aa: CASSWGELNEQFF; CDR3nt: TGTGCCAGCAGCTGGGGAGAACTCAATGAGCAGTTCTTC
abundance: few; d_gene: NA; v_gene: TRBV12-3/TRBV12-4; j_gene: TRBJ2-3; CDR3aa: CASSFGGAQDTQYF; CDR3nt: TGTGCCAGCAGTTTTGGGGGGGCACAGGATACGCAGTATTTT
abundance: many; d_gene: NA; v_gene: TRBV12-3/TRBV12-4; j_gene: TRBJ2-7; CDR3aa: CASSFRVGMSEQYF; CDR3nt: TGTGCCAGCAGTTTTAGGGTGGGGATGTCCGAGCAGTACTTC
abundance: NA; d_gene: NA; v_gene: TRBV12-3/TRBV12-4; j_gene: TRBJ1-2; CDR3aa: CASSLGTYGYTF; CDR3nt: TGTGCCAGCAGTTTGGGGACGTATGGCTACACCTTC
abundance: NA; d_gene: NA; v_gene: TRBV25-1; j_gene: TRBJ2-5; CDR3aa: CASSEYEETQYF; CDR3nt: TGTGCCAGCAGTGAATATGAAGAGACCCAGTACTTC
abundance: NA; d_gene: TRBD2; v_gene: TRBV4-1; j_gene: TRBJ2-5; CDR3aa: CASSQPFSGGKETQYF; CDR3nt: TGCGCCAGCAGCCAACCCTTTAGCGGGGGCAAAGAGACCCAGTACTTC